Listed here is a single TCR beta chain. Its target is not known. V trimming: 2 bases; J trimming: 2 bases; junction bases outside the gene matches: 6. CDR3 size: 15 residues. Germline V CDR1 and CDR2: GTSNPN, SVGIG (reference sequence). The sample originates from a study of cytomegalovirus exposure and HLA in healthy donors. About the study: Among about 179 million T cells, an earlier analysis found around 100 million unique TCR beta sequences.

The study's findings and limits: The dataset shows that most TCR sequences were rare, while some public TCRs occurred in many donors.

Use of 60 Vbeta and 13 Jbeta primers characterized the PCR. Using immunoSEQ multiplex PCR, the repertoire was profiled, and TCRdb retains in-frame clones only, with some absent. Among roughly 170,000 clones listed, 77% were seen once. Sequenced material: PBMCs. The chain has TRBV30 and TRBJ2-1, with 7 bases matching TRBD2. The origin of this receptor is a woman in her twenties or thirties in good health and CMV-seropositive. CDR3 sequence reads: CAWSTGGGPYNEQFF. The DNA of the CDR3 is TGTGCCTGGAGTACGGGGGGAGGTCCCTACAATGAGCAGTTCTTC.